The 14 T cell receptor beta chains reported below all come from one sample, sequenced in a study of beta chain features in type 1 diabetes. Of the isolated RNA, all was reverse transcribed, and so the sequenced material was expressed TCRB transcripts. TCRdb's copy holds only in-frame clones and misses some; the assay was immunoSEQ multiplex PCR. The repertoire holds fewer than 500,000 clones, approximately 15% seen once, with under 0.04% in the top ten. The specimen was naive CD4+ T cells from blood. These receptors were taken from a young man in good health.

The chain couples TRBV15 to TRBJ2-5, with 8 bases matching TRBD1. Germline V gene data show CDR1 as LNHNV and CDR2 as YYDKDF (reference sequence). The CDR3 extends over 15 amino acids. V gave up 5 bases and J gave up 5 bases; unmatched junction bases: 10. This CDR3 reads CATSGRQGMPETQYF. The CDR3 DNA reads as TGTGCCACCAGCGGGAGACAGGGGATGCCTGAGACCCAGTACTTC.

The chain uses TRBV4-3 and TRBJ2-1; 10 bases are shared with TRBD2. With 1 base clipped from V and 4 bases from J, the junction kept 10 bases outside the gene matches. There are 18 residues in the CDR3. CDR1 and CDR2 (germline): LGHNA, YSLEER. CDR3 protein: CASSQALLLAGAYNEQFF. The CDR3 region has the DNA TGCGCCAGCAGCCAAGCCCTCCTTCTAGCGGGAGCTTACAATGAGCAGTTCTTC.

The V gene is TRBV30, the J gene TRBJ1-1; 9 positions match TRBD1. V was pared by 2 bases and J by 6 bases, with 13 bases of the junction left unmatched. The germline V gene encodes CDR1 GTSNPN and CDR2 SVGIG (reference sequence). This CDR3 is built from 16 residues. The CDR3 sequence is CAWSPFRRTGAPEAFF. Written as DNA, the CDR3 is TGTGCCTGGAGTCCATTCCGACGGACAGGGGCCCCTGAAGCTTTCTTT.

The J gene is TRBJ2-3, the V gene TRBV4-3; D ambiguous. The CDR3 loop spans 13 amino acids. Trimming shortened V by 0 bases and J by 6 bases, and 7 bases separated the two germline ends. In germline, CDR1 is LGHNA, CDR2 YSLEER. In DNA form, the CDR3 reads TGCGCCAGCAGCCAAGATTGGGTGGATACGCAGTATTTT. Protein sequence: CASSQDWVDTQYF.

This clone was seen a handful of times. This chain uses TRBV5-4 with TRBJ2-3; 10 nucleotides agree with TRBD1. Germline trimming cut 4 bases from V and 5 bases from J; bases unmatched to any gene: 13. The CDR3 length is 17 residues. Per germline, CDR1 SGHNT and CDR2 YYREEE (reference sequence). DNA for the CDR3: TGTGCCAGCAGCCCAAGACCCGGGACAGGGGTCGGAGATACGCAGTATTTT. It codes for CASSPRPGTGVGDTQYF.

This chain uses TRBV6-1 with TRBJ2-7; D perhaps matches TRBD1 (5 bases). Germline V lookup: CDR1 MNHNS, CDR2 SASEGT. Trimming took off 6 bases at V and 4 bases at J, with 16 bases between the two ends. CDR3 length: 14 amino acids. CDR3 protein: CASSHRHRNYEQYV. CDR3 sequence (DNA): TGTGCCAGCAGCCATCGACACAGGAATTACGAGCAGTACGTC.

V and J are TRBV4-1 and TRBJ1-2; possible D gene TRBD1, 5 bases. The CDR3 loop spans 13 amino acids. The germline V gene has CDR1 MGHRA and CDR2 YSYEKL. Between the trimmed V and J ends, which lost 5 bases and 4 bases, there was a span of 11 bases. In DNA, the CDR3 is TGCGCCAGCAGCATGCCGGGGACCTATGGCTACACCTTC. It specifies CASSMPGTYGYTF.

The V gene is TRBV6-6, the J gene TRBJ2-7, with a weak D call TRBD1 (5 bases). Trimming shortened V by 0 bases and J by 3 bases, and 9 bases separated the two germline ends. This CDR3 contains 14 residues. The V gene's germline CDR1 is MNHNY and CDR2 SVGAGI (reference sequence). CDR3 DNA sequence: TGTGCCAGCAGTTACTCGGACATTCGCTACGAGCAGTACTTC. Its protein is CASSYSDIRYEQYF.

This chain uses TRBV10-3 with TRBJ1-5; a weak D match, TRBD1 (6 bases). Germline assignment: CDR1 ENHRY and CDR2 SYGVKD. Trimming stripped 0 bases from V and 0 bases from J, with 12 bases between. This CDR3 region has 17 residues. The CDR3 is CAISESHRDHSNQPQHF. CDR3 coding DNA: TGTGCCATCAGTGAGTCGCACAGGGATCATAGCAATCAGCCCCAGCATTTT.

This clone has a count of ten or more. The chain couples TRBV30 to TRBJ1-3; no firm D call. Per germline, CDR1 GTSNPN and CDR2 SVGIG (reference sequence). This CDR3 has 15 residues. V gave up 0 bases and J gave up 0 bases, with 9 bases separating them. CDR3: CAWSVRLSSGNTIYF. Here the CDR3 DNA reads TGTGCCTGGAGTGTCCGACTGAGCTCTGGAAACACCATATATTTT.

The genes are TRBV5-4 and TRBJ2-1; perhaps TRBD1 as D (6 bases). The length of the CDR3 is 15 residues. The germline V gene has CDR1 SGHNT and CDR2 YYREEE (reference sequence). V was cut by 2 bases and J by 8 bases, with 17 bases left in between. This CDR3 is CASSFGQGRLDEQFF. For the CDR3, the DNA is TGTGCCAGCAGCTTCGGGCAGGGGAGATTGGATGAGCAGTTCTTC.

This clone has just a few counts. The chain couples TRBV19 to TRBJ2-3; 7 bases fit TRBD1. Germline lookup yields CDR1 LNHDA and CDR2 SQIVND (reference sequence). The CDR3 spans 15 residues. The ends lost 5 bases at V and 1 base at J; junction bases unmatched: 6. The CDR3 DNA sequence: TGTGCCAGTAGTTCGACAGGGTTAGGCACAGATACGCAGTATTTT. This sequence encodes CASSSTGLGTDTQYF.

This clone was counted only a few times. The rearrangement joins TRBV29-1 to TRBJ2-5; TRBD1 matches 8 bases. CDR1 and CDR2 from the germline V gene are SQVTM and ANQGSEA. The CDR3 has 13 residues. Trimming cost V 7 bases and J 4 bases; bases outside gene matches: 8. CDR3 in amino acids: CSGDRGGGETQYF. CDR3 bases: TGCAGCGGAGACAGGGGTGGGGGAGAGACCCAGTACTTC.

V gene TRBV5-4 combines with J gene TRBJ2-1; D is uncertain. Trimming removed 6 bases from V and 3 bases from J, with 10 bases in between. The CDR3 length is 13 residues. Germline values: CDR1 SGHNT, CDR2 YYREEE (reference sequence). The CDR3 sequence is CASTGPNYNEQFF. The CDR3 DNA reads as TGTGCCAGCACCGGACCCAACTACAATGAGCAGTTCTTC.